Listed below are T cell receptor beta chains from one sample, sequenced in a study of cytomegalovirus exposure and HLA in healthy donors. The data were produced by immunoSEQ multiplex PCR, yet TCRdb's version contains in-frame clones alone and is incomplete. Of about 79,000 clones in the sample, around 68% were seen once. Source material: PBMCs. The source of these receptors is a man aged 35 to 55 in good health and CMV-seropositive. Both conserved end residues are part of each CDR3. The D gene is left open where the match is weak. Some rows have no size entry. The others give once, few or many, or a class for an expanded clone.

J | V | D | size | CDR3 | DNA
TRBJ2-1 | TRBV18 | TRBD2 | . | CASSPSTSGGGNEQFF | TGTGCCAGCTCACCTTCGACTAGCGGGGGGGGGAATGAGCAGTTCTTC
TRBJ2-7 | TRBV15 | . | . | CATSREGGYEQYF | TGTGCCACCAGCAGAGAGGGCGGGTACGAGCAGTACTTC
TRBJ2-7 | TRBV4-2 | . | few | CASSQVRDMSEQYF | TGTGCCAGCAGCCAAGTGAGGGATATGAGCGAGCAGTACTTC
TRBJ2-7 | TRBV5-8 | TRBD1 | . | CASTWGQGANEQYF | TGTGCCAGCACCTGGGGGCAGGGGGCAAACGAGCAGTACTTC
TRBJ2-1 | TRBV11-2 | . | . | CASSSNRTGSSYNEQFF | TGTGCCAGCAGCTCGAACCGGACGGGGAGCTCCTACAATGAGCAGTTCTTC
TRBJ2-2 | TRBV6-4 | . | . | CASSDSSAGNTGELFF | TGTGCCAGCAGTGACTCGAGTGCAGGGAACACCGGGGAGCTGTTTTTT
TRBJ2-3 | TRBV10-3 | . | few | CAISGTSKPTDTQYF | TGTGCCATCAGTGGGACTTCTAAGCCCACAGATACGCAGTATTTT
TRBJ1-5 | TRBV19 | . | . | CASSKQMNQPQHF | TGTGCCAGTAGTAAACAAATGAATCAGCCCCAGCATTTT
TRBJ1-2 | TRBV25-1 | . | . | CASSPAGIYGYTF | TGTGCCAGCAGTCCCGCGGGAATCTATGGCTACACCTTC
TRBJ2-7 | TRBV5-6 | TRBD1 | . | CASLPGQGAYEQYF | TGTGCCAGCCTGCCGGGACAGGGGGCCTACGAGCAGTACTTC
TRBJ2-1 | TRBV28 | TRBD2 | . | CASSLYWGGYNEQFF | TGTGCCAGCAGTTTATACTGGGGGGGCTACAATGAGCAGTTCTTC
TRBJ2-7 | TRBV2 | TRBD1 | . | CASSEGTGGVNHEQYF | TGCGCCAGCAGTGAAGGGACAGGGGGGGTGAACCACGAGCAGTACTTC
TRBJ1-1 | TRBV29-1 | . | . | CSVAILGGVAAFF | TGCAGCGTCGCAATACTTGGGGGGGTTGCCGCTTTCTTT
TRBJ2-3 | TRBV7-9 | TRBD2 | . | CASSSSGGGTDTQYF | TGTGCCAGCAGCTCTAGCGGGGGAGGCACAGATACGCAGTATTTT
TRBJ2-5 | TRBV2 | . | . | CASRRGHGGTQYF | TGTGCCAGCAGGCGGGGCCACGGAGGGACCCAGTACTTC
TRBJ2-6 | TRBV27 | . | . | CASSSPLRSGANVLTF | TGTGCCAGCAGTTCCCCCCTTCGGTCTGGGGCCAACGTCCTGACTTTC
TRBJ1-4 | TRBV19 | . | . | CASSNGATNEKLFF | TGTGCCAGTAGTAACGGAGCAACTAATGAAAAACTGTTTTTT
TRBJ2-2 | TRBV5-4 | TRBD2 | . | CASSSPGLVTGELFF | TGTGCCAGCAGCAGCCCGGGACTAGTAACCGGGGAGCTGTTTTTT
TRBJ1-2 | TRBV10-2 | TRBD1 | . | CASTEQGVNYGYTF | TGCGCCAGCACCGAACAGGGGGTTAACTATGGCTACACCTTC
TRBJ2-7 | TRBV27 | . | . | CASSLSGGAPYEQYF | TGTGCCAGCAGTTTATCAGGCGGGGCACCCTACGAGCAGTACTTC
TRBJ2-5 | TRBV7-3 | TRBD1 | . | CASSTGQGAFGETQYF | TGTGCCAGCAGCACGGGACAGGGAGCCTTCGGGGAGACCCAGTACTTC
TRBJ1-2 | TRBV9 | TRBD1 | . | CASSDRGYGYTF | TGTGCCAGCAGCGACAGGGGCTATGGCTACACCTTC
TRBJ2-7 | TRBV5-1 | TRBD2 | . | CASSSPGSGAYEQYF | TGCGCCAGCAGCTCCCCAGGCAGCGGGGCCTACGAGCAGTACTTC
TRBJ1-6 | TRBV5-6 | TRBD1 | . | CASSRGQVNSPLHF | TGTGCCAGCAGCCGGGGACAGGTGAATTCACCCCTCCACTTT
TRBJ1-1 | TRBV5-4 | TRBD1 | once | CATSPRQGTEAFF | TGTGCAACGTCCCCGAGACAGGGCACTGAAGCTTTCTTT
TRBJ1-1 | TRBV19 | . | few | CASSPLPEIGVAFF | TGTGCCAGTAGTCCCCTACCGGAGATAGGCGTAGCTTTCTTT
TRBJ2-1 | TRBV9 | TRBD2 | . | CASSVGVSGNYNEQFF | TGTGCCAGCAGCGTAGGTGTTAGCGGGAACTACAATGAGCAGTTCTTC
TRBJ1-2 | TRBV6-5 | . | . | CASSYISKNYGYTF | TGTGCCAGCAGTTATATCTCTAAGAACTATGGCTACACCTTC
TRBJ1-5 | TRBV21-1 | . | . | CARDSTNQPQHF | TGTGCCAGGGACTCCACGAATCAGCCCCAGCATTTT
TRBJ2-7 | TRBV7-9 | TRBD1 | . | CASSLGETGGEQYF | TGTGCCAGCAGCTTAGGAGAGACAGGGGGCGAGCAGTACTTC
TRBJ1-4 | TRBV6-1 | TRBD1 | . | CASQGVNGEKLFF | TGTGCCAGCCAGGGGGTGAATGGGGAAAAACTGTTTTTT
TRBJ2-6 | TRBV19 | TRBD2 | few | CASKITSAISGANVLTF | TGTGCCAGTAAGATAACTAGCGCCATCTCTGGGGCCAACGTCCTGACTTTC
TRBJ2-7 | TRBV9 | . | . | CASSVGGVPREQYF | TGTGCCAGCAGCGTAGGAGGAGTCCCCCGCGAGCAGTACTTC
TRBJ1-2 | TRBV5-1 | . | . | CASSVDGQNYGYTF | TGCGCCAGCAGTGTCGACGGACAGAACTATGGCTACACCTTC
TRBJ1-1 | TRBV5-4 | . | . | CASQQDTLNTEAFF | TGTGCCAGCCAACAGGATACCCTGAACACTGAAGCTTTCTTT
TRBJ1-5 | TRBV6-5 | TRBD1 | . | CASSPSGQGDQPQHF | TGTGCCAGCAGTCCATCCGGACAGGGTGATCAGCCCCAGCATTTT
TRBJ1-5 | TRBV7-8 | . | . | CASSPPLAGLGQPQHF | TGTGCCAGCAGCCCGCCTTTAGCAGGGCTGGGCCAGCCCCAGCATTTT
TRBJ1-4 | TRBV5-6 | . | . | CASSLSGGAYEKLFF | TGTGCCAGCAGCTTGAGCGGGGGCGCTTATGAAAAACTGTTTTTT
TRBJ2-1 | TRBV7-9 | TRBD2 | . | CSSSPLWAGGPWNEQFF | TGTTCCAGCAGCCCCCTATGGGCGGGGGGGCCGTGGAATGAGCAGTTCTTC
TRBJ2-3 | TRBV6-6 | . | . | CASSPPGTDTQYF | TGTGCCAGCAGCCCTCCCGGCACAGATACGCAGTATTTT
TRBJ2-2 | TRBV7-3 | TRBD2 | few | CASSSSGTTGELFF | TGTGCCAGCAGCTCTAGCGGGACTACCGGGGAGCTGTTTTTT
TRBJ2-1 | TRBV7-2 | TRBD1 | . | CASSPDRSSYNEQFF | TGTGCCAGCAGCCCGGACAGGAGCTCCTACAATGAGCAGTTCTTC
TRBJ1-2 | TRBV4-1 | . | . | CASSQDAPVGSYGYTF | TGCGCCAGCAGCCAAGATGCCCCGGTGGGGAGTTATGGCTACACCTTC
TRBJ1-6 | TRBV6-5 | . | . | CASSYGQSSYNSPLHF | TGTGCCAGCAGTTACGGGCAAAGCTCCTATAATTCACCCCTCCACTTT
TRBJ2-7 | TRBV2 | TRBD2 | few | CASSPREGYEQYF | TGTGCCAGCAGTCCCAGGGAGGGCTACGAGCAGTACTTC
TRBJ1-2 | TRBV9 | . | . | CASSVGGVYGYTF | TGTGCCAGCAGCGTAGGAGGCGTCTATGGCTACACCTTC